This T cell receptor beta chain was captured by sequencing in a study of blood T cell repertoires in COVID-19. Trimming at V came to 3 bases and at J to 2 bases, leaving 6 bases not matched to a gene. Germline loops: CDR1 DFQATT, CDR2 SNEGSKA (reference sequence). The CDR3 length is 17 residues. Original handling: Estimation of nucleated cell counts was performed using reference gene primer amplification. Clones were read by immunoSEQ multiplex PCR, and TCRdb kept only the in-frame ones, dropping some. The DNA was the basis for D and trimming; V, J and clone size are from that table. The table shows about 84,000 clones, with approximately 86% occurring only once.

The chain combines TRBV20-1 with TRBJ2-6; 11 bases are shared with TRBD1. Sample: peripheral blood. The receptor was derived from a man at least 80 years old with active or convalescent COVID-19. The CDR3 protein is CSASGTGGYTGANVLTF. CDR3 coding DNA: TGCAGTGCTAGTGGGACAGGGGGTTACACTGGGGCCAACGTCCTGACTTTC.